This T cell receptor beta chain was recorded in a study of T cells in Graves' hyperthyroidism and ophthalmopathy. Template material for amplifying TCR beta CDR3 regions consisted of RNA transcripts. TCR CDR3 underwent first-round RT-PCR with the HTBI primer set. From the multiplex PCR reads, TCRdb called clonotypes with MiXCR, one entry per CDR3 protein. The sample lists approximately 600,000 distinct CDR3 sequences, less than 25% occurring once. This clonotype occurred many times. The V end was cut by 0 bases, the J end by 3 bases, with 9 bases between. The CDR3 extends over 15 amino acids. From germline, CDR1 is SGHAT and CDR2 FQNNGV.

The clonotype originates from a man aged 30-40 years with Graves' ophthalmopathy. The chain is built from TRBV11-2 and TRBJ1-5, with a tentative D call TRBD1 (5 bases). The sample taken for sequencing was blood. CDR3 nucleotide sequence: TGTGCCAGCAGCTTAGACAGGGCAAACAATCAGCCCCAGCATTTT. Translated: CASSLDRANNQPQHF.